This T cell receptor (beta chain) was sequenced for a study of T cells after posttransplantation cyclophosphamide. The study, taken as a whole, reports: Blood and skin or GI T cell repertoires showed limited TRB overlap. Recipient CMV seropositivity and CMV reactivation strongly tracked TRB clonality. Later blood repertoires were often dominated by clones from the donor CD8+ memory compartment.

A marrow graft followed busulfan-fludarabine conditioning, with cyclophosphamide on days +3 and +4. Some clones are missing from TCRdb's copy, which holds only in-frame ones; the method was immunoSEQ multiplex PCR. This sample carries roughly 42,000 clones, about 90% of them seen once, and the ten largest clones take about 2.5%. The CDR3 contains 22 residues. The germline V gene encodes CDR1 SGDLS and CDR2 YYNGEE. V gave up 3 bases and J gave up 2 bases, with 33 bases separating them. With regard to this clone: The antigen is undetermined.

The material was PBMCs, obtained roughly 59 days after allogeneic stem cell transplant with posttransplant cyclophosphamide. This TCR was recovered from a male patient over 55 who received an allogeneic stem cell transplant from a related donor and was CMV-positive. Part of the T cells may come from the graft donor. V and J are TRBV9 and TRBJ2-1; D may be TRBD1 (6 bases). DNA of the CDR3: TGTGCCAGCAGCGGTGGGCCCTTCACGGGACACCTTAGAGGGGAAACCTACAATGAGCAGTTCTTC. Its translation: CASSGGPFTGHLRGETYNEQFF.